A selection of T cell receptor beta chains follows, all from one sample in a study of identical twins. TCRdb re-analysed the 5' RACE reads in MiXCR, keeping a single row per CDR3 protein. The repertoire holds around 100,000 distinct CDR3 sequences, 5.9% seen once, with about 12% in the top ten. The material sequenced was memory T cells sorted from blood. The source is a woman aged 50 to 60 in good health. Both conserved end residues are part of each CDR3. A D gene is named only where the DNA matches it firmly. Size is omitted from some rows. Given values are once, few, many or a class for expanded clones.

J | V | size | D | CDR3 | DNA
TRBJ2-2 | TRBV27 | many | NA | CARRWLPRELFF | TGTGCCAGACGATGGTTGCCGAGGGAGCTGTTTTTT
TRBJ1-6 | TRBV10-3 | many | TRBD1 | CAIRGDSTLSPLHF | TGTGCCATCAGGGGGGACAGTACCCTGTCGCCCCTCCACTTT
TRBJ1-4 | TRBV18 | few | NA | CASSPRISIGEKLFF | TGTGCCAGCTCACCACGGATATCCATCGGTGAAAAACTGTTTTTT
TRBJ1-6 | TRBV7-3 | many | NA | CASSLSGQTPNSPLHF | TGTGCCAGCAGCTTATCTGGACAAACTCCCAATTCACCCCTCCACTTT
TRBJ2-3 | TRBV11-2 | many | NA | CASSPRDTRTDTQYF | TGTGCCAGCAGCCCCCGGGACACACGCACAGATACGCAGTATTTT
TRBJ2-7 | TRBV7-9 | many | NA | CASSLAGLPYEQYF | TGTGCCAGCAGCTTAGCAGGCCTTCCCTACGAGCAGTACTTC
TRBJ2-5 | TRBV29-1 | many | TRBD1 | CSAPGQNQETQYF | TGCAGCGCCCCGGGACAGAACCAAGAGACCCAGTACTTC
TRBJ2-1 | TRBV6-1 | many | TRBD2 | CASHTSGVYNEQFF | TGTGCCAGCCACACTAGCGGGGTTTACAATGAGCAGTTCTTC
TRBJ2-6 | TRBV6-2/TRBV6-3 | few | NA | CASSYDGVRLGDANVLTF | TGTGCCAGCAGTTACGATGGAGTGCGGCTGGGCGACGCCAACGTCCTGACTTTC
TRBJ2-2 | TRBV4-2 | NA | TRBD2 | CASSLDTAGGATGELFF | TGTGCCAGCAGCCTAGATACAGCGGGAGGCGCCACCGGGGAGCTGTTTTTT
TRBJ2-5 | TRBV14 | few | NA | CASSQVLGETQYF | TGTGCCAGCAGCCAAGTATTAGGAGAGACCCAGTACTTC
TRBJ2-1 | TRBV29-1 | many | NA | CSVGGGRTGNEQFF | TGCAGCGTTGGAGGTGGTCGGACTGGCAATGAGCAGTTCTTC
TRBJ2-1 | TRBV3-1 | many | TRBD2 | CASSRRLAGDTSYNEQFF | TGTGCCAGCAGCCGAAGACTAGCGGGAGACACTTCCTACAATGAGCAGTTCTTC
TRBJ1-5 | TRBV27 | many | NA | CASRGGGQPQHF | TGTGCCAGCCGGGGAGGCGGTCAGCCCCAGCATTTT
TRBJ2-1 | TRBV20-1 | many | TRBD2 | CSARDVLAASYYNEQFF | TGCAGTGCTAGAGATGTACTAGCGGCCTCCTATTACAATGAGCAGTTCTTC
TRBJ1-2 | TRBV6-1 | many | TRBD1 | CASSTAGGGNYGYTF | TGTGCCAGCAGTACAGCAGGGGGCGGCAACTATGGCTACACCTTC
TRBJ2-1 | TRBV24-1 | many | TRBD1 | CATSDDRDYNEQFF | TGTGCCACCAGTGATGACAGGGACTACAATGAGCAGTTCTTC
TRBJ2-3 | TRBV29-1 | many | NA | CSVRLVISTDTQYF | TGCAGCGTTAGGCTAGTAATCAGCACAGATACGCAGTATTTT
TRBJ1-1 | TRBV29-1 | many | TRBD1 | CSSGTGRMFTEAFF | TGCAGCTCAGGGACAGGGAGGATGTTCACTGAAGCTTTCTTT
TRBJ2-1 | TRBV29-1 | many | TRBD1 | CSGKQGYNEQFF | TGCAGCGGCAAACAGGGGTACAATGAGCAGTTCTTC
TRBJ1-1 | TRBV20-1 | many | NA | CSGTPPGIMNTEAFF | TGCAGTGGTACGCCCCCCGGGATCATGAACACTGAAGCTTTCTTT
TRBJ1-2 | TRBV3-1 | NA | NA | CASSQFRPDEGYGYTF | TGTGCCAGCAGCCAATTCAGACCCGACGAGGGTTATGGCTACACCTTC
TRBJ2-2 | TRBV25-1 | many | TRBD1 | CASSVTGNGELFF | TGTGCCAGCAGTGTGACAGGGAACGGGGAGCTGTTTTTT
TRBJ1-1 | TRBV7-2 | many | NA | CASSLVARGLKAEAFF | TGTGCCAGCAGCTTAGTTGCAAGGGGGTTGAAGGCTGAAGCTTTCTTT
TRBJ1-1 | TRBV11-2 | many | TRBD1 | CASSQRQGNTEAFF | TGTGCCAGCAGCCAACGACAGGGGAACACTGAAGCTTTCTTT
TRBJ2-2 | TRBV12-3/TRBV12-4 | NA | TRBD2 | CASRGTSVNTGELFF | TGTGCCAGCAGAGGGACTAGTGTAAACACCGGGGAGCTGTTTTTT
TRBJ2-1 | TRBV29-1 | many | TRBD2 | CSSSSIAGGPTDEQFF | TGCAGCTCCTCCTCAATAGCGGGAGGGCCAACGGATGAGCAGTTCTTC
TRBJ1-1 | TRBV4-1 | many | NA | CASSQARTGLNTEAFF | TGCGCCAGCAGCCAAGCCCGGACTGGCTTGAACACTGAAGCTTTCTTT
TRBJ2-7 | TRBV18 | many | TRBD2 | CASSPAGLAGDEQYF | TGTGCCAGCTCGCCCGCGGGACTAGCGGGAGACGAGCAGTACTTC
TRBJ2-1 | TRBV20-1 | many | NA | CSASGFNEQFF | TGCAGTGCTAGCGGGTTCAATGAGCAGTTCTTC